Shown below are 26 T cell receptor beta chains from a single sample sequenced in a study of control samples from healthy donors and cancer patients. Produced via immunoSEQ multiplex PCR; TCRdb's table is partial and in-frame only. The sample includes 95,000 to 110,000 clones, roughly 90% of them seen just once. Sample: PBMCs. All receptors come from a man aged 55 to 70 with lung cancer.

The CDR3 nucleotides are TGTGCCACCAGCAGCGGCTTCTCCGAGCAGTACGTC. It translates to CATSSGFSEQYV. This sequence joins TRBV15 and TRBJ2-7, with D unclear. CDR1 and CDR2 (germline): LNHNV, YYDKDF (reference sequence). CDR3 length equals 12 residues. V lost 3 bases to trimming and J lost 6 bases, with 9 bases between them.

The chain employs TRBV18 and TRBJ2-1; the D gene is possibly TRBD2 (6 bases). The CDR3 is 17 residues long. Germline CDR1 and CDR2: KGHSH and LQKENI. V was pared by 0 bases and J by 7 bases, with 19 bases between. The CDR3 here is CASSPPFGGKGKNEQFF. The CDR3 DNA follows: TGTGCCAGCTCACCACCGTTCGGGGGTAAAGGGAAAAATGAGCAGTTCTTC. Together with reference TRBV18 and TRBJ2-1, the CDR3 gives the full variable domain: NAGVMQNPRHLVRRRGQEARLRCSPMKGHSHVYWYRQLPEEGLKFMVYLQKENIIDESGMPKERFSAEFPKEGPSILRIQQVVRGDSAAYFCASSPPFGGKGKNEQFFGPGTRLTVL.

The V and J genes are TRBV28 and TRBJ2-7; TRBD1 matches 7 bases. The V and J ends lost 8 bases and 7 bases, in that order; junction bases with no gene match: 14. In germline, CDR1 is MDHEN, CDR2 SYDVKM. This CDR3 contains 14 residues. CDR3 in DNA: TGTGCCAGCGGCTTGAGGGGGCCCGTTTTTGAGCAGTACTTC. It encodes CASGLRGPVFEQYF.

CDR3 in DNA: TGTGCCAGCTCCCTTGCCCTAGGGACAGCTGGGGCCAACGTCCTGACTTTC. It encodes CASSLALGTAGANVLTF. The V gene is TRBV13, the J gene TRBJ2-6, with 7 bases aligning to TRBD1. The CDR3 runs to 17 residues. J was trimmed by 2 bases and V by 8 bases; bases with no gene match: 12. Germline-derived CDR1 and CDR2 are PRHDT and FYEKMQ (reference sequence).

This chain uses TRBV7-2 with TRBJ1-2, with TRBD1 matching over 8 bases. CDR3 length equals 16 residues. CDR1 and CDR2 from the germline V gene are SGHTA and FQGNSA. The J segment lost 4 bases and the V segment lost 5 bases, leaving 12 bases of the junction unmatched. The CDR3 nucleotides read TGTGCCAGCAGCGTAACTTCAGGGGGCGCGAGCTATGGCTACACCTTC. Its translation: CASSVTSGGASYGYTF.

The gene calls are TRBV18 and TRBJ1-2; no reliable D call. CDR1 and CDR2 from the germline V gene are KGHSH and LQKENI. The V and J ends lost 3 bases and 4 bases respectively, with 12 bases between them. This CDR3 spans 14 amino acids. The CDR3 DNA sequence: TGTGCCAGCTCACCGAACGGGGAACTCTATGGCTACACCTTC. Its protein is CASSPNGELYGYTF.

The CDR3 is CASSLGLAAIDEQFF. CDR3 coding DNA: TGTGCCAGCAGCTTGGGACTAGCCGCAATCGATGAGCAGTTCTTC. The chain is built from TRBV7-8 and TRBJ2-1; 9 positions agree with TRBD2. The germline CDR1 and CDR2 sequences are SGHVS and FQNEAQ. V lost 3 bases and J lost 8; bases outside the gene matches: 8. This CDR3 contains 15 residues.

The V gene is TRBV6-5, the J gene TRBJ1-2; possibly TRBD1 for D (5 bases). Germline V gene lookup returns CDR1 MNHEY and CDR2 SVGAGI. The CDR3 spans 14 residues. Trimming stripped 4 bases from V and 4 bases from J, with 13 bases between. Here the CDR3 DNA reads TGTGCCAGCAGTTCCTCGGGGGGAGGCTATGGCTACACCTTC. It translates to CASSSSGGGYGYTF.

CDR3 in amino acids: CSSGTSQETQYF. CDR3 coding DNA: TGCAGTAGCGGGACTTCGCAAGAGACCCAGTACTTC. V and J are TRBV29-1 and TRBJ2-5; TRBD2 aligns across 8 bases. The V gene's germline CDR1 is SQVTM and CDR2 ANQGSEA. This CDR3 comprises 12 residues.

The V call is TRBV12-5, the J call TRBJ2-3; D is perhaps TRBD1 or TRBD2 (5 bases each). Per germline, CDR1 LGHNT and CDR2 FRNRAP. This CDR3 region has 16 residues. The V gene lost 0 bases and the J gene lost 0 bases, with 10 bases spanning the gap. For the CDR3, the DNA is TGTGCTAGTGGTTTGGTACTAGGGGTAAGCACAGATACGCAGTATTTT. Protein product: CASGLVLGVSTDTQYF. The full variable domain, completed using reference TRBV12-5 and TRBJ2-3, is DARVTQTPRHKVTEMGQEVTMRCQPILGHNTVFWYRQTMMQGLELLAYFRNRAPLDDSGMPKDRFSAEMPDATLATLKIQPSEPRDSAVYFCASGLVLGVSTDTQYFGPGTRLTVL.

Concerning this clone: This same CDR3 is encoded by further DNA sequences in the sample. J is TRBJ2-5 and V is TRBV5-1; D is unresolved. Germline V gene data show CDR1 as SGHRS and CDR2 as YFSETQ. CDR3 size: 15 residues. V gave up 0 bases and J gave up 5 bases, with 14 bases separating them. The DNA for the CDR3 is TGCGCCAGCAGCTTGGGGGGTGAGGAACGGGAGACCCAGTACTTC. It yields the protein CASSLGGEERETQYF.

The J gene is TRBJ2-1, the V gene TRBV7-2; possibly TRBD1 for D (6 bases). CDR1 is SGHTA and CDR2 is FQGNSA in the germline V gene. The CDR3 runs to 15 residues. The ends were cut back, 0 bases at V and 2 bases at J, with 8 bases in the middle. Here the CDR3 reads CASSLARQAYNEQFF. The CDR3 nucleotides are TGTGCCAGCAGCTTAGCGAGACAGGCCTACAATGAGCAGTTCTTC.

The chain carries TRBV27 and TRBJ2-1, with 8 bases fitting TRBD2. Germline V gene lookup returns CDR1 MNHEY and CDR2 SMNVEV (reference sequence). This CDR3 spans 16 amino acids. V dropped 7 bases and J dropped 2; count of bases not matched to a gene: 10. CDR3 nucleotide sequence: TGTGCCAGCACATCGGTGCGGGGGGCCACCTACAATGAGCAGTTCTTC. Residues: CASTSVRGATYNEQFF.

The gene calls are TRBV5-1 and TRBJ2-7, with D unresolved. Germline V CDR1 and CDR2: SGHRS, YFSETQ. The CDR3 covers 14 residues. The V end lost 4 bases, the J end lost 7 bases, and 18 bases lay between the germline ends. CDR3 nucleotides: TGCGCCAGCAGCCTGATAGCTTCCCTGGGGGAGCAGTACTTC. Protein: CASSLIASLGEQYF.

This chain uses TRBV9 with TRBJ1-2; weak D call: TRBD1 (5 bases). Looked up from germline, CDR1 is SGDLS and CDR2 is YYNGEE. Trimming took off 0 bases at V and 9 bases at J, with 12 bases between the two ends. CDR3 length equals 13 residues. The CDR3 here is CASSVEQGSSYTF. The CDR3 DNA is TGTGCCAGCAGCGTAGAGCAGGGTTCAAGCTACACCTTC.

This chain connects TRBV9 to TRBJ1-4; weak D call: TRBD1 (5 bases). This CDR3 is built from 18 residues. V lost 3 bases and J lost 5, with 23 bases in between. Germline lookup yields CDR1 SGDLS and CDR2 YYNGEE. Here the CDR3 DNA reads TGTGCCAGCAGCGGAGGGGTGGGCAGGGCGAGAGAAAATGAAAAACTGTTTTTT. It specifies CASSGGVGRARENEKLFF.

This rearrangement joins TRBV4-1 to TRBJ1-2, with D uncertain. The CDR3 loop spans 14 amino acids. Between the trimmed V and J ends, which lost 3 bases and 5 bases, there was a span of 13 bases. Germline assignment: CDR1 MGHRA and CDR2 YSYEKL. CDR3 amino acids: CASSHYEGPYGYTF. In DNA, the CDR3 is TGCGCCAGCAGCCACTATGAGGGCCCGTATGGCTACACCTTC.

The chain is built from TRBV29-1 and TRBJ2-2, with D perhaps being TRBD1 or TRBD2 (5 bases each). Trimming cost V 3 bases and J 6 bases, with 23 bases left between them. The CDR3 totals 17 residues. Germline V gene sequence: CDR1 SQVTM, CDR2 ANQGSEA. The DNA for the CDR3 is TGCAGCGTTGAGGCAGGAGGTAGGGGCGGTGGCCCCGGGGAGCTGTTTTTT. Amino acid sequence: CSVEAGGRGGGPGELFF.

The chain joins TRBV5-6 to TRBJ2-1; D unclear. The CDR3 loop spans 11 amino acids. Germline-derived CDR1 and CDR2 are SGHDT and YYEEEE. Between the trimmed V and J ends, which lost 4 bases and 4 bases, there was a span of 3 bases. CDR3 coding DNA: TGTGCCAGCAGCGCATACAATGAGCAGTTCTTC. This gives the protein CASSAYNEQFF.

The rearrangement joins TRBV11-2 to TRBJ1-2; D ambiguous. V lost 0 bases and J 0 bases, leaving 11 bases between the germline ends. Germline V gene data show CDR1 as SGHAT and CDR2 as FQNNGV. The CDR3 covers 16 residues. The CDR3 protein is CASSLEGSLSNYGYTF. CDR3 nucleotide sequence: TGTGCCAGCAGCTTAGAGGGGAGTCTCTCTAACTATGGCTACACCTTC. Full variable domain (outside the CDR3, taken from reference TRBV11-2 and TRBJ1-2): EAGVAQSPRYKIIEKRQSVAFWCNPISGHATLYWYQQILGQGPKLLIQFQNNGVVDDSQLPKDRFSAERLKGVDSTLKIQPAKLEDSAVYLCASSLEGSLSNYGYTFGSGTRLTVV.

The chain links TRBV7-9 to TRBJ1-1; unclear D gene. The CDR3 runs to 13 residues. Between the trimmed V and J ends, which lost 1 base and 1 base, there was a span of 4 bases. In germline, CDR1 is SEHNR, CDR2 FQNEAQ (reference sequence). The CDR3 reads CASSLVENTEAFF. The CDR3 DNA reads as TGTGCCAGCAGCTTAGTCGAGAACACTGAAGCTTTCTTT.

CDR3: CASSLYTGVTEAFF. For the CDR3, the DNA is TGTGCCAGCAGCCTCTACACTGGGGTAACTGAAGCTTTCTTT. V gene TRBV7-2 combines with J gene TRBJ1-1; no clear D. Trimming shortened V by 5 bases and J by 5 bases, and 15 bases separated the two germline ends. The length of the CDR3 is 14 residues. Germline V CDR1 and CDR2: SGHTA, FQGNSA.

The chain joins TRBV6-5 to TRBJ2-2, with 7 bases identical to TRBD1. CDR1 and CDR2 from the germline V gene are MNHEY and SVGAGI. This CDR3 region has 14 residues. The ends lost 5 bases at V and 5 bases at J; junction bases unmatched: 5. CDR3 loop: CASSRDSQTGELFF. CDR3 DNA: TGTGCCAGCAGTCGGGACAGTCAGACCGGGGAGCTGTTTTTT.

The chain couples TRBV6-5 to TRBJ1-3; D is possibly TRBD1 (6 bases). This CDR3 is 15 amino acids long. CDR1 is MNHEY and CDR2 is SVGAGI in the germline V gene. The V end lost 7 bases, the J end lost 4 bases, and 17 bases lay between the germline ends. Written as DNA, the CDR3 is TGTGCCAGCATTGGCCGAAAGGGGGGAGGAAACACCATATATTTT. Its protein product is CASIGRKGGGNTIYF.

This chain connects TRBV18 to TRBJ1-1, with 7 nucleotides matching TRBD1. CDR1 is KGHSH and CDR2 is LQKENI in the germline V gene. V shed 6 bases and J 2 bases; nucleotides not matched to a gene: 3. This CDR3 has 13 amino acids. The CDR3 sequence is CASSRQGNTEAFF. The CDR3, as DNA: TGTGCCAGCTCCCGACAGGGAAACACTGAAGCTTTCTTT.

V gene TRBV19 combines with J gene TRBJ2-2, with TRBD1 identical over 9 bases. The germline gives CDR1 LNHDA, CDR2 SQIVND (reference sequence). The CDR3 sequence is 16 residues long. V lost 4 bases and J lost 5; bases outside the gene matches: 8. The CDR3: CASSSIQGAGTGELFF. Written as DNA, the CDR3 is TGTGCCAGTAGTAGCATACAGGGGGCTGGAACCGGGGAGCTGTTTTTT. Complete variable domain (other parts from reference TRBV19 and TRBJ2-2): DGGITQSPKYLFRKEGQNVTLSCEQNLNHDAMYWYRQDPGQGLRLIYYSQIVNDFQKGDIAEGYSVSREKKESFPLTVTSAQKNPTAFYLCASSSIQGAGTGELFFGEGSRLTVL.